These 11 T cell receptor beta chains came from one sample sequenced in a study of blood T cells in healthy people across ages. A sample-barcoded 5' primer and a J-beta primer mix were used in a second PCR of roughly 6 to 11 cycles. Each CDR3 protein gets one entry after TCRdb re-called the 5' RACE reads with MiXCR. The data show fewer than 900,000 distinct CDR3 sequences, 35% to 40% seen once. Sample: blood. The receptor source for this set is a man aged 18 to 30 in good health.

The V gene is TRBV4-3, the J gene TRBJ2-3, with 7 bases lining up with TRBD2. The CDR3 has 16 residues. The germline V gene has CDR1 LGHNA and CDR2 YSLEER. J was trimmed by 0 bases and V by 4 bases; bases with no gene match: 7. CDR3 loop: CASSPGGGVSTDTQYF. The CDR3 DNA is TGCGCCAGCAGCCCGGGAGGAGGAGTTAGCACAGATACGCAGTATTTT.

This clonotype was seen only once. The chain employs TRBV6-6 and TRBJ1-5; D might be TRBD1 (5 bases). Germline-derived CDR1 and CDR2 are MNHNY and SVGAGI (reference sequence). V lost 7 bases and J lost 6, with 13 bases in between. CDR3 length: 13 residues. The CDR3 region is CASNGGDGQPQHF. In DNA form, the CDR3 reads TGTGCCAGCAATGGAGGGGATGGTCAGCCCCAGCATTTT.

The chain uses TRBV7-2 and TRBJ2-5, with 8 positions matching TRBD2. The V gene's germline CDR1 is SGHTA and CDR2 FQGNSA. Trimming removed 3 bases from V and 2 bases from J; junction bases left unmatched: 2. The CDR3 loop spans 14 amino acids. This CDR3 is CASSFGTRQETQYF. CDR3 in DNA: TGTGCCAGCAGCTTCGGGACTAGGCAAGAGACCCAGTACTTC. The full variable domain, with the rest looked up from reference TRBV7-2 and TRBJ2-5, is GAGVSQSPSNKVTEKGKDVELRCDPISGHTALYWYRQSLGQGLEFLIYFQGNSAPDKSGLPSDRFSAERTGGSVSTLTIQRTQQEDSAVYLCASSFGTRQETQYFGPGTRLLVL.

The chain combines TRBV5-1 with TRBJ1-1, with D tentatively TRBD1 (5 bases). The V gene's germline CDR1 is SGHRS and CDR2 YFSETQ. This CDR3 comprises 15 residues. V gave up 2 bases and J gave up 6 bases, with 17 bases separating them. CDR3 DNA: TGCGCCAGCAGCTTTTTTACCGGAAGGGGCGCTGAAGCTTTCTTT. Its protein is CASSFFTGRGAEAFF.

In its sample, this clonotype was seen a few times. The J gene is TRBJ1-3, the V gene TRBV15; D is ambiguous. CDR1 is LNHNV, CDR2 YYDKDF, per germline (reference sequence). The V and J ends lost 0 bases and 8 bases respectively, with 8 bases between them. The CDR3 has 13 amino acids. CDR3 sequence (DNA): TGTGCCACCAGCAGAGATGTGGGAGACACCATATATTTT. Its translation is CATSRDVGDTIYF.

V usage is TRBV27 and J usage is TRBJ1-4, with D possibly being TRBD1 (6 bases). Looked up from germline, CDR1 is MNHEY and CDR2 is SMNVEV (reference sequence). There are 15 residues in the CDR3. V was pared by 5 bases and J by 0 bases, with 10 bases between. In nucleotides, the CDR3 is TGTGCCAGCAGTCGGACAGTAACAACTAATGAAAAACTGTTTTTT. Its translation is CASSRTVTTNEKLFF.

The rearrangement links TRBV20-1 to TRBJ1-1; the D is unclear. There are 14 residues in the CDR3. From germline, CDR1 is DFQATT and CDR2 SNEGSKA (reference sequence). The V end was cut by 3 bases, the J end by 4 bases, with 15 bases between. This CDR3 is CSARGGFRITEAFF. The CDR3 bases are TGCAGTGCTAGGGGTGGGTTTAGGATCACTGAAGCTTTCTTT.

This clonotype has only a few counts. This chain uses TRBV30 with TRBJ2-1, with TRBD2 identical over 12 bases. This CDR3 contains 17 residues. V lost 0 bases and J lost 8; bases outside the gene matches: 11. CDR1 is GTSNPN, CDR2 SVGIG, per germline (reference sequence). This chain's CDR3 is CAWSVGLAGGHEDEQFF. The CDR3 DNA reads as TGTGCCTGGAGTGTAGGGCTAGCGGGGGGGCACGAAGATGAGCAGTTCTTC.

This clonotype was observed a handful of times. The chain couples TRBV3-1 to TRBJ1-6, with D possibly matching TRBD1 (5 bases). CDR3 length: 14 amino acids. The V end lost 9 bases, the J end lost 10 bases, and 19 bases lay between the germline ends. The V gene's germline CDR1 is LGHDT and CDR2 YNNKEL (reference sequence). The DNA of the CDR3 is TGTGCCAGTTCCTCCGGGACCCCGGTCTCACCCCTCCACTTT. Protein: CASSSGTPVSPLHF.

This clonotype appeared a few times. V is TRBV6-5 and J is TRBJ2-4; 9 positions match TRBD1. The ends lost 0 bases at V and 0 bases at J; junction bases unmatched: 12. Per the germline V gene, CDR1 is MNHEY and CDR2 is SVGAGI. The CDR3 loop spans 20 amino acids. CDR3 DNA: TGTGCCAGCAGTTACTCGGAGGGGACAGGGAGTTATTCAGCCAAAAACATTCAGTACTTC. This encodes CASSYSEGTGSYSAKNIQYF.

Worth noting for this clonotype: Being one base from a much bigger clone, this may be a read error. V and J are TRBV29-1 and TRBJ2-3; D gene uncertain. The CDR3 runs 14 residues. CDR1 and CDR2 from the germline V gene are SQVTM and ANQGSEA. CDR3: CSVEAGRFTETQYF. In DNA, the CDR3 is TGCAGCGTTGAAGCTGGCCGGTTCACAGAGACGCAGTATTTT.